The source of this TCR beta chain is a study of T-cell memory formation after mild COVID-19. Germline V gene data show CDR1 as LGHDT and CDR2 as YNNKEL (reference sequence). Trimming removed 4 bases from V and 2 bases from J, with 11 bases in between. The CDR3 covers 15 residues. Only a few counts were recorded for this clonotype. TCRdb used MiXCR to reprocess the 5' RACE reads, holding one entry per CDR3 protein. The sample has some 64,000 distinct CDR3 sequences; 9.3% are singletons. The TCR originated in a man between 18 and 35 years old who had mild COVID-19 (a few samples of this study predate the infection). Cell type and time point are not known. This rearrangement joins TRBV3-1 to TRBJ2-2, with D perhaps matching TRBD1 (6 bases). The source material was PBMCs or a T cell subset sorted from them (not recorded which). For the CDR3, the DNA is TGTGCCAGCAGCCTGGCAGGGACAAACACCGGGGAGCTGTTTTTT. As protein: CASSLAGTNTGELFF.